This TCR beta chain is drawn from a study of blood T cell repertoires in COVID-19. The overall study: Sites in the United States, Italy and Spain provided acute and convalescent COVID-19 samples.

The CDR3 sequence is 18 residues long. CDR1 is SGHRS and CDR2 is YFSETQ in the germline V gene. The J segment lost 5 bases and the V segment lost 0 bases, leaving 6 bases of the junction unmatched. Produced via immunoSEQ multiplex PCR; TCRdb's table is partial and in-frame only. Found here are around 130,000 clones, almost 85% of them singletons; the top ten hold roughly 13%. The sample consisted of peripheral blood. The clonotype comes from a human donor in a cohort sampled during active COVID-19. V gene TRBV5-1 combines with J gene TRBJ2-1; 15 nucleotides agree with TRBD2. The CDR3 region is CASSLALGLAGGNNEQFF. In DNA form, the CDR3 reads TGCGCCAGCAGCTTGGCTTTAGGACTAGCGGGGGGGAACAATGAGCAGTTCTTC. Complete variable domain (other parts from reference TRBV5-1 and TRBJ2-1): KAGVTQTPRYLIKTRGQQVTLSCSPISGHRSVSWYQQTPGQGLQFLFEYFSETQRNKGNFPGRFSGRQFSNSRSEMNVSTLELGDSALYLCASSLALGLAGGNNEQFFGPGTRLTVL.